This T cell receptor beta chain was sequenced during a study of blood T cell repertoires in COVID-19. This CDR3 spans 16 amino acids. Germline-derived CDR1 and CDR2 are SGHTA and FQGTGA. J gave up 0 bases and V 5 bases, and 7 bases lay outside the gene matches. Methods used by the authors: Reference gene primer amplification in the assay estimated nucleated cell counts. Repertoires were generated with immunoSEQ multiplex PCR, while TCRdb's copy carries only in-frame clones and drops some. The DNA gave D and trimming, while V, J and clone size come from that table. The data contain more than 300,000 clones, approximately 90% of them singletons. Cohorts were based on clinical histories the participants reported.

The sample taken for sequencing was PBMCs or T cells enriched from blood (not recorded which). The gene calls are TRBV7-3 and TRBJ2-7; 10 bases are shared with TRBD2. The clonotype originates from a middle-aged woman who had been exposed to COVID-19. The CDR3 region is CASSPSTSGASYEQYF. The CDR3 bases are TGTGCCAGCAGCCCCTCTACTAGCGGGGCCTCCTACGAGCAGTACTTC.